A single sample is the source of the 18 T cell receptor beta chains below, sequenced in a study of cytotoxic CD8 clonotypes in ibrutinib-treated CLL. Here immunoSEQ multiplex PCR was the method, and the copy in TCRdb shows in-frame clones only, minus some. The sample holds 20,000 to 30,000 clones; roughly 74% are singletons and the top ten take approximately 46%. The material was PBMCs, obtained after 12 months of ibrutinib treatment. Receptors originate from a human donor with chronic lymphocytic leukemia.

The chain carries TRBV5-1 and TRBJ1-2; no firm D call. Germline CDR1 and CDR2: SGHRS and YFSETQ. V was pared by 0 bases and J by 4 bases, with 10 bases between. The length of the CDR3 is 14 residues. The CDR3 nucleotides read TGCGCCAGCAGCTTGGAGGACGGATTCTATGGCTACACCTTC. Amino acid sequence: CASSLEDGFYGYTF.

V usage is TRBV30 and J usage is TRBJ1-5; D is ambiguous. Germline CDR1 and CDR2: GTSNPN and SVGIG (reference sequence). The CDR3 has 15 amino acids. Trimming pared 5 bases from V and 3 bases from J, leaving 17 bases between. The CDR3 protein is CAWGTGSSLNQPQHF. CDR3 nucleotides: TGTGCCTGGGGCACCGGGAGCAGCCTCAATCAGCCCCAGCATTTT.

The V gene is TRBV30, the J gene TRBJ1-1; tentatively, D is TRBD1 (5 bases). CDR3 length: 14 amino acids. Per the germline V gene, CDR1 is GTSNPN and CDR2 is SVGIG (reference sequence). The V end was cut by 5 bases, the J end by 4 bases, with 17 bases between. CDR3 nucleotides: TGTGCCTGGGGCCTTTATGGGGGACCCACTGAAGCTTTCTTT. This codes for CAWGLYGGPTEAFF. The full variable domain, completed using reference TRBV30 and TRBJ1-1, is SQTIHQWPATLVQPVGSPLSLECTVEGTSNPNLYWYRQAAGRGLQLLFYSVGIGQISSEVPQNLSASRPQDRQFILSSKKLLLSDSGFYLCAWGLYGGPTEAFFGQGTRLTVV.

This chain links TRBV2 with TRBJ2-1; tentative D call: TRBD1 (6 bases). Trimming cost V 5 bases and J 0 bases, with 14 bases left between them. The CDR3 is 16 amino acids. Germline CDR1 reads SNHLY; CDR2 reads FYNNEI. The CDR3 loop reads CASSNPGVGSYNEQFF. CDR3 DNA sequence: TGTGCCAGCAGTAACCCAGGGGTAGGCTCCTACAATGAGCAGTTCTTC.

This clone was observed a handful of times. V and J are TRBV7-6 and TRBJ1-5, with D possibly being TRBD1 (5 bases). Trimming took 5 bases from V and 4 from J, leaving 21 bases between them. The CDR3 totals 17 residues. CDR1 is SGHVS and CDR2 is FNYEAQ in the germline V gene. The CDR3 DNA reads as TGTGCCAGCAGCCTTTTTCCGGGGGAAGAGGGAAATCAGCCCCAGCATTTT. It codes for CASSLFPGEEGNQPQHF.

Concerning this clone itself: An end of the junction differs from the germline gene, which may be a read error. The J gene is TRBJ2-5, the V gene TRBV7-7; D tentatively reads TRBD1 or TRBD2 (6 bases each). From germline, CDR1 is SSHAT and CDR2 FNYEAQ (reference sequence). This CDR3 has 14 amino acids. In DNA form, the CDR3 reads TGTGCTAGCAGCCCGAGGGGGACTCAAGAGACCCAGTACTTC. Protein product: CASSPRGTQETQYF. Full variable domain (missing parts from reference TRBV7-7 and TRBJ2-5): GAGVSQSPRYKVTKRGQDVTLRCDPISSHATLYWYQQALGQGPEFLTYFNYEAQPDKSGLPSDRFSAERPEGSISTLTIQRTEQRDSAMYRCASSPRGTQETQYFGPGTRLLVL.

The DNA for the CDR3 is TGTGCCAGCAGTGACAGGGACAGGGGCGGCTACACCTTC. Its protein is CASSDRDRGGYTF. This chain links TRBV6-1 with TRBJ1-2, with 10 bases lining up with TRBD1. Looked up from germline, CDR1 is MNHNS and CDR2 is SASEGT. CDR3 length equals 13 residues. Unmatched junction bases numbered 3, after V lost 3 bases and J lost 8 bases.

The J gene is TRBJ2-1, the V gene TRBV9; perhaps TRBD1 as D (7 bases). The ends were cut back, 0 bases at V and 1 base at J, with 14 bases in the middle. The CDR3 contains 17 residues. Germline V gene lookup returns CDR1 SGDLS and CDR2 YYNGEE. CDR3 nucleotide sequence: TGTGCCAGCAGCGTAGGGAGGGGGCGCAGATCCTACAATGAGCAGTTCTTC. This codes for CASSVGRGRRSYNEQFF. Together with reference TRBV9 and TRBJ2-1, the CDR3 gives the full variable domain: DSGVTQTPKHLITATGQRVTLRCSPRSGDLSVYWYQQSLDQGLQFLIQYYNGEERAKGNILERFSAQQFPDLHSELNLSSLELGDSALYFCASSVGRGRRSYNEQFFGPGTRLTVL.

The rearrangement links TRBV9 to TRBJ2-3; tentative D call: TRBD1 (6 bases). Germline lookup yields CDR1 SGDLS and CDR2 YYNGEE. This CDR3 spans 15 amino acids. Trimming shortened V by 4 bases and J by 1 base, and 13 bases separated the two germline ends. The CDR3, as DNA: TGTGCCAGCAGCTCAAGTCACAGGGGCACAGATACGCAGTATTTT. Translation gives CASSSSHRGTDTQYF.

This clone was picked up one time. V gene TRBV6-1 combines with J gene TRBJ2-1, with D uncertain. CDR1 and CDR2 from the germline V gene are MNHNS and SASEGT. Trimming took off 8 bases at V and 5 bases at J, with 13 bases between the two ends. The CDR3 runs to 13 residues. CDR3 in DNA: TGTGCCAGCCGGTCCCGCGGCAACAATGAGCAGTTCTTC. It codes for CASRSRGNNEQFF.

This chain joins TRBV28 and TRBJ1-1; D uncertain. The V and J ends lost 7 bases and 0 bases respectively, with 15 bases between them. Germline V gene sequence: CDR1 MDHEN, CDR2 SYDVKM. The CDR3 has 15 amino acids. Here the CDR3 DNA reads TGTGCCAGCACCCGCCGGGAACCCATGAACACTGAAGCTTTCTTT. Protein: CASTRREPMNTEAFF.

The chain has TRBV15 and TRBJ2-5; 7 nucleotides agree with TRBD1. The CDR3 has 15 residues. V was clipped by 0 bases and J by 4 bases; unmatched bases: 5. Germline CDR1 LNHNV, CDR2 YYDKDF (reference sequence). CDR3 nucleotides: TGTGCCACCAGCAGAGATGTAGGGGGCCGAGAGACCCAGTACTTC. Its translation is CATSRDVGGRETQYF.

This clone came up a few times. J is TRBJ1-5 and V is TRBV28; no clear D gene. Germline CDR1 and CDR2: MDHEN and SYDVKM. Trimming removed 2 bases at V and 3 bases at J, with 11 bases between. The CDR3 totals 15 residues. The CDR3 DNA is TGTGCCAGCAGTTTAGGCCAAGCTTACAATCAGCCCCAGCATTTT. This translates into CASSLGQAYNQPQHF.

The V gene is TRBV10-1, the J gene TRBJ2-1; no clear D gene. This CDR3 region has 14 residues. V was clipped by 3 bases and J by 9 bases, with 15 bases between them. Per the germline V gene, CDR1 is WNHNN and CDR2 is SYGVQD (reference sequence). The CDR3 loop is CASSEGITWGEQFF. The CDR3 DNA reads TGCGCCAGCAGTGAAGGTATCACATGGGGTGAGCAGTTCTTC.

The rearrangement joins TRBV9 to TRBJ2-5, with D maybe TRBD1 (6 bases). V lost 2 bases and J lost 1, with 12 bases in between. The CDR3 has 15 residues. From germline, CDR1 is SGDLS and CDR2 YYNGEE. The CDR3 sequence is CASSVSKGGQETQYF. The CDR3 coding sequence is TGTGCCAGCAGCGTCAGTAAAGGGGGCCAAGAGACCCAGTACTTC. Based on the CDR3 plus reference TRBV9 and TRBJ2-5, the full variable domain is DSGVTQTPKHLITATGQRVTLRCSPRSGDLSVYWYQQSLDQGLQFLIQYYNGEERAKGNILERFSAQQFPDLHSELNLSSLELGDSALYFCASSVSKGGQETQYFGPGTRLLVL.

J is TRBJ2-7 and V is TRBV5-1; 8 bases match TRBD1. The junction had 5 bases not matched to a gene; V was cut back by 1 base and J by 2 bases. Germline CDR1 reads SGHRS; CDR2 reads YFSETQ. This CDR3 is 15 amino acids long. Written as DNA, the CDR3 is TGCGCCAGCAGCTTGTCCGCAGGGGGCCCCTACGAGCAGTACTTC. Its protein product is CASSLSAGGPYEQYF.

The V and J genes are TRBV27 and TRBJ2-1; D may be TRBD2 (5 bases). Germline V gene lookup returns CDR1 MNHEY and CDR2 SMNVEV (reference sequence). CDR3 length: 12 amino acids. Trimming left V 8 bases short and J 5 bases short, with 10 bases between. DNA for the CDR3: TGTGCCAGCCGACGGGGAAACAATGAGCAGTTCTTC. This sequence encodes CASRRGNNEQFF.

This clone appeared a few times. This chain joins TRBV6-1 and TRBJ1-6; D may be TRBD1 (6 bases). The CDR3 totals 15 residues. Trimming cost V 7 bases and J 7 bases, with 17 bases left between them. The germline CDR1 and CDR2 sequences are MNHNS and SASEGT. The CDR3 loop is CASNLGGGPNSPLHF. The CDR3 DNA reads as TGTGCCAGCAATCTCGGGGGGGGGCCAAATTCACCCCTCCACTTT.